The present TCR beta chain was sequenced within a study of regulatory T cells in long-lasting Graves disease. Study findings and constraints: Persistent disease was characterized by preferential usage of TRBV28, TRBJ1-2 and TRBJ2-5. Public clonotype sharing was higher in persistent than newly diagnosed patients. Study was limited to peripheral blood, excluding thyroid tissue.

Building of the TCR beta libraries involved iRepertoire HTBI primers and Arm-PCR of CDR3 regions. Using its own MiXCR run on the multiplex PCR reads, TCRdb lists one record per CDR3 protein. The table records some 430,000 distinct CDR3 sequences, roughly 21% of them present only once. Germline values: CDR1 LNHDA, CDR2 SQIVND (reference sequence). V lost 6 bases, J lost 0 bases, and 18 bases lay in between. The CDR3 is made up of 18 amino acids. Time point reported: persistent/refractory GD, antithyroid drugs over 5 years with positive TRAb. PBMCs were the source of the RNA used for TCR sequencing. This clonotype was observed many times. Its antigen is unknown.

The specimen was peripheral blood mononuclear cells (PBMCs), collected when the disease was refractory, from a patient treated with antithyroid drugs. This receptor was taken from a female donor with Graves disease. The genes are TRBV19 and TRBJ1-6, with a tentative D call TRBD1 (5 bases). The CDR3: CASSPGPASSSYNSPLHF. In nucleotides, the CDR3 is TGTGCCAGTAGCCCGGGACCTGCCTCAAGCTCCTATAATTCACCCCTCCACTTT.